A selection of T cell receptor beta chains follows, all from one sample in a study of patients and donors after allogeneic stem cell transplantation. TCRdb passed the RT-PCR reads through MiXCR, listing each CDR3 protein once. The sample holds tens of thousands of distinct CDR3 sequences, nearly 7% seen once. Sample: blood, either unsorted or a sorted T cell fraction (not recorded which). These receptor sequences come from a human donor who was either an allogeneic HSCT recipient or a stem cell or donor lymphocyte infusion donor (not recorded which). It is not recorded whose cells these are; they may come from a transplant donor. Both conserved end residues are part of each CDR3. The order of the fields is V gene, D gene, J gene, clone size, CDR3 protein, CDR3 DNA. A D gene is named only where the DNA matches it firmly. Clone size is shown for a subset of rows, as once, few, many or a class of expanded clone.

>TRBV3-1|.|TRBJ1-5|many
CASSPGVDQPQHF
TGTGCCAGCAGTCCAGGGGTTGATCAGCCCCAGCATTTT
>TRBV11-1|.|TRBJ2-5|few
CASSRLRGAQETQYF
TGTGCCAGCAGCCGTCTACGCGGAGCGCAAGAGACCCAGTACTTC
>TRBV2|.|TRBJ2-7|many
CASSRLEFYEQYF
TGTGCCAGCAGTAGGCTAGAATTTTACGAGCAGTACTTC
>TRBV11-2|.|TRBJ2-2|.
CASSFPRGGLELFF
TGTGCCAGCAGCTTCCCCCGAGGCGGTTTGGAGCTGTTTTTT
>TRBV4-2|TRBD2|TRBJ2-7|many
CASSQAGLVGYEQYF
TGTGCCAGCAGCCAAGCCGGACTAGTGGGCTACGAGCAGTACTTC
>TRBV12-3/TRBV12-4|TRBD2|TRBJ2-1|many
CASSPGTSGVDNEQFF
TGTGCCAGCAGTCCCGGGACTAGCGGGGTGGACAATGAGCAGTTCTTC
>TRBV9|.|TRBJ2-4|few
CASSPGRGLNIQYF
TGTGCCAGCAGCCCCGGGCGAGGGTTGAACATTCAGTACTTC
>TRBV27|TRBD1|TRBJ2-7|.
CASSFEGTEPYEQYF
TGTGCCAGCAGTTTCGAGGGGACAGAACCCTACGAGCAGTACTTC
>TRBV23-1|.|TRBJ2-1|.
CASSLQGNNEQFF
TGCGCCAGCAGCCTACAGGGCAACAATGAGCAGTTCTTC
>TRBV28|TRBD2|TRBJ2-4|many
CASSHAAGLFIAKNIQYF
TGTGCCAGCAGTCACGCAGCGGGACTATTCATAGCCAAAAACATTCAGTACTTC